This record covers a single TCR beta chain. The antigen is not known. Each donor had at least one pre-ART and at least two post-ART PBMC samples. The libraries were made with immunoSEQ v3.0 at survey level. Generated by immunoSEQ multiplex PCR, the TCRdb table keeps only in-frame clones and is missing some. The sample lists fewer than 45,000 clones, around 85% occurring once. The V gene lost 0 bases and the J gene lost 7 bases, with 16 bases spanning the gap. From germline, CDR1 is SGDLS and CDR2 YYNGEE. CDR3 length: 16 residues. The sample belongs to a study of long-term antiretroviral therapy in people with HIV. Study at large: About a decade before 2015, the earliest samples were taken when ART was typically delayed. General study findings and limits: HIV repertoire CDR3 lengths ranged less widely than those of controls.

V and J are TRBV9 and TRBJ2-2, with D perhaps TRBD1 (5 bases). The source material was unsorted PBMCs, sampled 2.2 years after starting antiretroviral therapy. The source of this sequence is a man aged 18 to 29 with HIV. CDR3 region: CASSVGTRPSIGELFF. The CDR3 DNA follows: TGTGCCAGCAGCGTAGGGACAAGGCCCTCGATCGGGGAGCTGTTTTTT.